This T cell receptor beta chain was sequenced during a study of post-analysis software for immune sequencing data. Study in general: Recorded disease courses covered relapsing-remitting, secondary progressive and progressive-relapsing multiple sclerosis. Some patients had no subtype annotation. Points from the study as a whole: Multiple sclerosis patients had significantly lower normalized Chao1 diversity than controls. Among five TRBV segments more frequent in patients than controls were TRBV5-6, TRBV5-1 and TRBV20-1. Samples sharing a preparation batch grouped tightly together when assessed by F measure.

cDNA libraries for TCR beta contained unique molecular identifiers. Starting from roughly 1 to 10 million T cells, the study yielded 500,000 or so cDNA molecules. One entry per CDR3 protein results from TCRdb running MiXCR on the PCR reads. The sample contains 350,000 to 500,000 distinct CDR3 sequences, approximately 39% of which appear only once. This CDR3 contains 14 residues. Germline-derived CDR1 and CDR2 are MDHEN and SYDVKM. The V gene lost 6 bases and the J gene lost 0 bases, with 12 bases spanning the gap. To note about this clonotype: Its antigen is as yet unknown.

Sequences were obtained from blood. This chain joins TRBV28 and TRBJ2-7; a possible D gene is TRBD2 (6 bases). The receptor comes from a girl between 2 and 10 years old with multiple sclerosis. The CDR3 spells CASRAAGFSYEQYF. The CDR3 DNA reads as TGTGCCAGCAGAGCGGCGGGGTTCTCCTACGAGCAGTACTTC. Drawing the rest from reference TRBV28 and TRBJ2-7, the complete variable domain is DVKVTQSSRYLVKRTGEKVFLECVQDMDHENMFWYRQDPGLGLRLIYFSYDVKMKEKGDIPEGYSVSREKKERFSLILESASTNQTSMYLCASRAAGFSYEQYFGPGTRLTVT.